Following are 31 T cell receptor beta chains from one sample sequenced in a study of blood T cells in healthy people across ages. Then a second PCR, running roughly 7 to 11 cycles, was carried out with a sample-barcoded 5' primer and a J-beta primer mix. Using its own MiXCR run on the 5' RACE reads, TCRdb lists one record per CDR3 protein. The sample yields hundreds of thousands of distinct CDR3 sequences, roughly 40% seen once. The specimen sequenced was blood. The receptors shown here come from a man between 18 and 35 years old in good health.

With respect to this clonotype: One end of the junction varies from germline; a read error may be responsible. This rearrangement joins TRBV6-5 to TRBJ2-1; perhaps TRBD2 as D (5 bases). The V gene's germline CDR1 is MNHEY and CDR2 SVGAGI. The CDR3 runs 15 residues. The DNA for the CDR3 is TGTGCCAGCAGGCCCAGTTCCGGAGGCTACAATGGGCAGTTCTTC. Its protein product is CASRPSSGGYNGQFF.

A note on this clonotype: Possible read error: a much larger clone is one base away. J is TRBJ2-5 and V is TRBV7-2; D unresolved. The end of the DNA is better explained by TRBJ2-7, so the J call may be wrong. Germline-derived CDR1 and CDR2 are SGHTA and FQGNSA. This CDR3 has 15 amino acids. CDR3 DNA sequence: TGTGCCAGCAGCTTAGCTGTAACGGTCATGGGCGAGCAGTACTTC. Amino acids: CASSLAVTVMGEQYF.

This chain uses TRBV20-1 with TRBJ2-7, with D possibly matching TRBD1 (6 bases). The CDR3 runs 14 residues. Germline values: CDR1 DFQATT, CDR2 SNEGSKA (reference sequence). Trimming removed 0 bases from V and 2 bases from J, with 11 bases in between. The CDR3 sequence: CSARDPRDTYEQYF. The CDR3 DNA follows: TGCAGTGCTAGAGATCCACGGGACACCTACGAGCAGTACTTC.

This clonotype was observed a few times. The rearrangement uses TRBV10-3 and TRBJ2-7, with 10 bases identical to TRBD2. V was clipped by 2 bases and J by 4 bases; unmatched bases: 8. The CDR3 consists of 16 residues. The germline V gene encodes CDR1 ENHRY and CDR2 SYGVKD. CDR3 bases: TGTGCCATCAGTGAGGTCCCTAGCGGGGGCAATTACGAGCAGTACTTC. Amino acids: CAISEVPSGGNYEQYF.

V and J are TRBV30 and TRBJ2-6; D gene unclear. Germline-derived CDR1 and CDR2 are GTSNPN and SVGIG (reference sequence). There are 16 residues in the CDR3. Trimming shortened V by 0 bases and J by 0 bases, and 9 bases separated the two germline ends. CDR3 loop: CAWSVPGSSGANVLTF. The DNA of the CDR3 is TGTGCCTGGAGTGTCCCTGGCTCCTCTGGGGCCAACGTCCTGACTTTC.

Only a few counts were recorded for this clonotype. The genes are TRBV7-9 and TRBJ2-3; 12 bases agree with TRBD1. CDR3 length: 17 residues. Germline CDR1 reads SEHNR; CDR2 reads FQNEAQ (reference sequence). After removal of 4 bases from V and 5 bases from J, the junction contained 10 bases not matched to a gene. The CDR3 protein is CASSWPPGQGAEDTQYF. The CDR3 DNA follows: TGTGCCAGCAGCTGGCCCCCGGGACAGGGGGCAGAAGATACGCAGTATTTT.

The chain uses TRBV5-1 and TRBJ1-1; 8 nucleotides line up with TRBD1. The CDR3 spans 17 residues. V was clipped by 0 bases and J by 4 bases; unmatched bases: 11. Per the germline V gene, CDR1 is SGHRS and CDR2 is YFSETQ. DNA for the CDR3: TGCGCCAGCAGCTTGGGACAGGGGTGGTCGGTAGGCACTGAAGCTTTCTTT. This gives the protein CASSLGQGWSVGTEAFF.

The CDR3 coding sequence is TGTGCCAGCAGTTCCAATTTGCGGGTCTGGGCAGGAGAGACCCAGTACTTC. Protein product: CASSSNLRVWAGETQYF. The rearrangement uses TRBV12-3 or TRBV12-4 and TRBJ2-5; possibly TRBD2 for D (5 bases). The CDR3 consists of 17 residues. V lost 4 bases and J 4 bases, leaving 22 bases between the germline ends.

The rearrangement joins TRBV7-9 to TRBJ2-3, with 8 positions matching TRBD1. This CDR3 contains 15 residues. V gave up 2 bases and J gave up 3 bases; unmatched junction bases: 4. Germline CDR1 reads SEHNR; CDR2 reads FQNEAQ (reference sequence). As DNA, the CDR3 is TGTGCCAGCAGCTTATCAGGGGGCAAGACAGATACGCAGTATTTT. As protein: CASSLSGGKTDTQYF.

This chain uses TRBV29-1 with TRBJ2-7; D is possibly TRBD1 (6 bases). Trimming pared 1 base from V and 0 bases from J, leaving 10 bases between. The germline gives CDR1 SQVTM, CDR2 ANQGSEA. The CDR3 is 14 amino acids. The CDR3 region has the DNA TGCAGCGTTGAAGGACAGGATTCCTCCTACGAGCAGTACTTC. As protein: CSVEGQDSSYEQYF.

J is TRBJ1-5 and V is TRBV12-3 or TRBV12-4; 8 nucleotides align to TRBD1. V trimming: 1 base; J trimming: 3 bases; junction bases outside the gene matches: 2. The CDR3 runs 15 residues. The CDR3 DNA reads as TGTGCCAGCAGTTTAGAGACAGGGGTCAATCAGCCCCAGCATTTT. This gives the protein CASSLETGVNQPQHF.

This chain connects TRBV20-1 to TRBJ2-4; 9 bases fit TRBD2. Unmatched junction bases numbered 12, after V lost 5 bases and J lost 13 bases. This CDR3 is built from 13 residues. Germline CDR1 and CDR2: DFQATT and SNEGSKA (reference sequence). CDR3 in amino acids: CSAVRGGGREQYF. For the CDR3, the DNA is TGCAGTGCTGTGCGGGGGGGCGGGAGAGAGCAGTACTTC.

The rearrangement joins TRBV7-2 to TRBJ1-1; TRBD1 matches at 7 bases. The germline CDR1 and CDR2 sequences are SGHTA and FQGNSA. This CDR3 contains 14 residues. With V trimmed by 5 bases and J by 3 bases, 6 bases remained unmatched. DNA of the CDR3: TGTGCCAGCAGCAAGGGACAGAGGGACACTGAAGCTTTCTTT. It yields the protein CASSKGQRDTEAFF. The whole variable domain, remainder taken from reference TRBV7-2 and TRBJ1-1, is GAGVSQSPSNKVTEKGKDVELRCDPISGHTALYWYRQSLGQGLEFLIYFQGNSAPDKSGLPSDRFSAERTGGSVSTLTIQRTQQEDSAVYLCASSKGQRDTEAFFGQGTRLTVV.

This chain connects TRBV5-6 to TRBJ1-2; no clear D gene. CDR1 is SGHDT and CDR2 is YYEEEE in the germline V gene. Trimming stripped 6 bases from V and 8 bases from J, with 17 bases between. The CDR3 consists of 13 residues. The CDR3 is CASNPMGSRGYTF. The CDR3 DNA sequence: TGTGCCAGCAACCCTATGGGGTCTCGCGGCTACACCTTC.

This chain joins TRBV12-3 or TRBV12-4 and TRBJ1-4; possibly TRBD1 for D (5 bases). This CDR3 comprises 13 residues. V gave up 8 bases and J gave up 8 bases, with 15 bases separating them. As DNA, the CDR3 is TGTGCCAGCGGAAAAGGACGGGGGGAAAAACTGTTTTTT. This gives the protein CASGKGRGEKLFF.

There are a few counts of this clonotype. The chain links TRBV7-2 to TRBJ1-1; TRBD1 might be the D (5 bases). This CDR3 has 16 amino acids. Germline V lookup: CDR1 SGHTA, CDR2 FQGNSA. The V end was cut by 0 bases, the J end by 2 bases, with 13 bases between. The CDR3, as DNA: TGTGCCAGCAGCTTAGCTGGTTGGGGGGTCAACACTGAAGCTTTCTTT. Protein: CASSLAGWGVNTEAFF.

This chain connects TRBV29-1 to TRBJ2-5; D possibly corresponds to TRBD2 (5 bases). The J call is uncertain, as TRBJ2-7 better fits the DNA end. Germline lookup yields CDR1 SQVTM and CDR2 ANQGSEA. This CDR3 is built from 13 residues. The CDR3 DNA reads TGCAGCGTTGGTCCAAGCGGTTCCTACGAGCAGTACTTC. This encodes CSVGPSGSYEQYF.

This clonotype was counted between two and nine times. V gene TRBV20-1 combines with J gene TRBJ1-2, with a weak D call TRBD1 (5 bases). The ends were cut back, 6 bases at V and 8 bases at J, with 16 bases in the middle. CDR1 DFQATT and CDR2 SNEGSKA come from the germline V gene (reference sequence). The CDR3 is 12 amino acids. DNA for the CDR3: TGCAGTGCCCCCGACAGTCTAAGGGGCTACACCTTC. Its protein product is CSAPDSLRGYTF.

J is TRBJ1-4 and V is TRBV12-3 or TRBV12-4; unclear D gene. This CDR3 is 15 amino acids long. V dropped 5 bases and J dropped 6 bases, with 16 bases sitting between them. DNA of the CDR3: TGTGCCAGCAGTCCCGACAAGTACTCCTATGAAAAACTGTTTTTT. The encoded protein is CASSPDKYSYEKLFF.

V gene TRBV20-1 combines with J gene TRBJ1-4, with D unclear. Between the trimmed V and J ends, which lost 3 bases and 8 bases, there was a span of 7 bases. In germline, CDR1 is DFQATT, CDR2 SNEGSKA (reference sequence). This CDR3 is built from 11 residues. CDR3 sequence reads: CSARSAEKLFF. The CDR3, as DNA: TGCAGTGCTAGGTCCGCCGAAAAACTGTTTTTT.

Here the CDR3 DNA reads TGTGCCAGCAGGGCCGGGGCACCGGAGACCCAGTACTTC. Protein sequence: CASRAGAPETQYF. The V and J genes are TRBV12-3 or TRBV12-4 and TRBJ2-5; D possibly matches TRBD1 or TRBD2 (5 bases each). Trimming took off 6 bases at V and 5 bases at J, with 13 bases between the two ends. The CDR3 covers 13 residues.

Worth noting for this clonotype: Its ends do not fully match the called genes, so a read error is possible. The rearrangement joins TRBV11-2 to TRBJ2-1, with D possibly being TRBD1 or TRBD2 (6 bases each). Near its end, the DNA agrees better with TRBJ2-7, so the J call may be wrong. CDR3 length: 18 amino acids. Per germline, CDR1 SGHAT and CDR2 FQNNGV. The CDR3 sequence is CVSSLDRDGGLSYNEQYF. The CDR3 DNA is TGTGTCAGCAGCCTAGATCGGGACGGGGGCCTCTCCTACAATGAGCAGTACTTC.

The chain joins TRBV5-5 to TRBJ1-4; a weak D match, TRBD1 (6 bases). This CDR3 region has 14 residues. Germline CDR1 reads SGHKS; CDR2 reads YYEKEE (reference sequence). With 4 bases removed from V and 4 bases from J, the gap between germline ends came to 11 bases. The CDR3 sequence: CASSPRTVNEKLFF. The CDR3 DNA sequence: TGTGCCAGCAGCCCACGGACAGTTAATGAAAAACTGTTTTTT.

This clonotype was counted many times. The chain recombines TRBV11-2 with TRBJ2-5, with D tentatively TRBD2 (5 bases). The CDR3 contains 14 residues. CDR1 is SGHAT, CDR2 FQNNGV, per germline. Trimming pared 2 bases from V and 3 bases from J, leaving 10 bases between. The CDR3 loop reads CASSLLSREETQYF. CDR3 nucleotides: TGTGCCAGCAGCTTATTATCGAGGGAAGAGACCCAGTACTTC.

In the case of this clonotype: This may be a read error: a much more frequent sequence differs by one nucleotide. The chain is built from TRBV12-3 or TRBV12-4 and TRBJ2-1; 9 positions agree with TRBD1. The CDR3 length is 15 residues. Written as DNA, the CDR3 is TGTGCCGGCAGTAGGGGGACAGGGTCTGTAGATGAGCAGTTCTTC. This codes for CAGSRGTGSVDEQFF.

V and J are TRBV6-6 and TRBJ1-6, with D possibly matching TRBD1 (5 bases). Trimming stripped 7 bases from V and 6 bases from J, with 16 bases between. Germline V lookup: CDR1 MNHNY, CDR2 SVGAGI (reference sequence). The CDR3 is made up of 15 amino acids. CDR3 amino acids: CASTLGGGPNSPLHF. CDR3 in DNA: TGTGCCAGCACGCTGGGGGGGGGTCCTAATTCACCCCTCCACTTT.

This clonotype has at least ten counts. The V and J genes are TRBV10-3 and TRBJ2-5; unclear D gene. With 8 bases removed from V and 1 base from J, the gap between germline ends came to 8 bases. The CDR3 totals 12 residues. From germline, CDR1 is ENHRY and CDR2 SYGVKD. This CDR3 reads CAIRSGQETQYF. CDR3 bases: TGTGCCATCCGGTCAGGCCAAGAGACCCAGTACTTC.

The chain couples TRBV20-1 to TRBJ2-3, with TRBD1 matching 8 bases. CDR1 is DFQATT, CDR2 SNEGSKA, per germline (reference sequence). The CDR3 extends over 15 amino acids. This CDR3 reads CNAHSGTGLTDTQYF. The CDR3 DNA reads TGCAATGCCCACTCCGGGACAGGCCTCACAGATACGCAGTATTTT.

This rearrangement joins TRBV4-2 to TRBJ2-5; no clear D. The CDR3 length is 16 residues. Trimming shortened V by 3 bases and J by 5 bases, and 19 bases separated the two germline ends. The V gene's germline CDR1 is LGHNA and CDR2 YNFKEQ. The CDR3 loop reads CASSHQDDGRPETQYF. In DNA, the CDR3 is TGTGCCAGCAGCCACCAAGATGACGGCAGGCCGGAGACCCAGTACTTC.

The chain carries TRBV21-1 and TRBJ1-1; TRBD1, the table's D call, was not compared with the DNA. TRBV21-1 is given as a pseudogene. This CDR3 region has 16 residues. The CDR3 DNA sequence: TGTGCCAGCAGCAAAGTTTGCGCGGGGCGCCCCGCTGAAGCTTTCTTT. Residues: CASSKVCAGRPAEAFF.

This chain joins TRBV3-1 and TRBJ1-2, with D unclear. The germline V gene has CDR1 LGHDT and CDR2 YNNKEL (reference sequence). The length of the CDR3 is 11 residues. V dropped 6 bases and J dropped 11 bases, with 13 bases sitting between them. The CDR3 protein is CASSRILQYTF. The CDR3 nucleotides read TGTGCCAGCAGTCGGATTCTACAGTACACCTTC.